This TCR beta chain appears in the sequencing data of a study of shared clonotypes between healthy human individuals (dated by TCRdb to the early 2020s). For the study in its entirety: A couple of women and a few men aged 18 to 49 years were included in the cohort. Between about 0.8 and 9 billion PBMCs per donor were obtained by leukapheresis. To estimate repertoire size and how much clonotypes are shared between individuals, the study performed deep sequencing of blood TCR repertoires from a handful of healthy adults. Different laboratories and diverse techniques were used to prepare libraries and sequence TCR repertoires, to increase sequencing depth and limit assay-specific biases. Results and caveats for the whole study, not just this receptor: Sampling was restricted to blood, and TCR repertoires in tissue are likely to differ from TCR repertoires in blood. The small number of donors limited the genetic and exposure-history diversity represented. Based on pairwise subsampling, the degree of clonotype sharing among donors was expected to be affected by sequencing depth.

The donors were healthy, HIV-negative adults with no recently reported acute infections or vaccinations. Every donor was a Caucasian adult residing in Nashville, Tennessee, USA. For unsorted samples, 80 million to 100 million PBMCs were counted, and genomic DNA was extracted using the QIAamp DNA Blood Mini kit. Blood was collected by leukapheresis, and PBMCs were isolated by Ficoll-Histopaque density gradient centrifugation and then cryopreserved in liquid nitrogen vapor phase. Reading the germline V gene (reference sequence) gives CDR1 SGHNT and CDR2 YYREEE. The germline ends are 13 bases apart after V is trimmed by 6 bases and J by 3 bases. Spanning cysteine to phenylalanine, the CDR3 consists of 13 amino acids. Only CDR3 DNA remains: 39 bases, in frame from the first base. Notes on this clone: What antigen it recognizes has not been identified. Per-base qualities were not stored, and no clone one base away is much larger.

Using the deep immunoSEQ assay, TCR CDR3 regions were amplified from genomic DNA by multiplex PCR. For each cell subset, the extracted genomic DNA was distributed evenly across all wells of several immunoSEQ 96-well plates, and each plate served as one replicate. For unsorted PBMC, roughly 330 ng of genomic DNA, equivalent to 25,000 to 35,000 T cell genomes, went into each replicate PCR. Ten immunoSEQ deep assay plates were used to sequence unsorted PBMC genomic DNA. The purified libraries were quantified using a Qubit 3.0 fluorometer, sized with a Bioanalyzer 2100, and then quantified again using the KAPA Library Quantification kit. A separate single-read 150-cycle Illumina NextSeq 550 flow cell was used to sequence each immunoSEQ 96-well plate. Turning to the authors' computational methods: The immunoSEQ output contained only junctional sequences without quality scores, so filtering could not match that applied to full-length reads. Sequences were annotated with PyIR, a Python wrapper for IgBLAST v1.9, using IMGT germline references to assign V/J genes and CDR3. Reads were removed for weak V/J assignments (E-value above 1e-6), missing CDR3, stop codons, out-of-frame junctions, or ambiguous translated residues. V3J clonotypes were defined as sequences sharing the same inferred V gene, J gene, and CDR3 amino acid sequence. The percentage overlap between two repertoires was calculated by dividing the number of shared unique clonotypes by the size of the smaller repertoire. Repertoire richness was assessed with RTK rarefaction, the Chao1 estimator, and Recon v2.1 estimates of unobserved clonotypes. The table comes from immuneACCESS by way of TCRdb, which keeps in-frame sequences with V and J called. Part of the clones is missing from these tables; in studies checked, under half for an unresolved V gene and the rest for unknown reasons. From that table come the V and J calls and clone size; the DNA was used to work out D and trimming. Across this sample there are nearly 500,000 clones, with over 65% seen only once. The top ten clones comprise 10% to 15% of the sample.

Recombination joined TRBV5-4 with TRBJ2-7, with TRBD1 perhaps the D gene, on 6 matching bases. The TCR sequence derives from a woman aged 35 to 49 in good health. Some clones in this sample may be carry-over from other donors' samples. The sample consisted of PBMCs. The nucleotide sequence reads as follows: TGTGCCAGCACCAGGGGACCCGGCTACGAGCAGTACTTC. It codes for CASTRGPGYEQYF.